Each of the 14 T cell receptor beta chains below was sequenced from the same sample in a study of read filtering for tumor transcriptome and immune sequencing. From roughly 390 ng of RNA, a library with molecular barcoded alpha/delta and beta/gamma adaptors was made. TCRdb analysed the reads with MiXCR anew, one entry per CDR3 protein. The table records about 86,000 distinct CDR3 sequences, 9% to 15% of them present only once. Sequencing used a population of CD138-negative cells sorted from bone marrow. These receptors came from a donor aged 40 or older with multiple myeloma.

This clonotype was seen a few times. The chain recombines TRBV5-1 with TRBJ2-7; 12 bases line up with TRBD1. The germline V gene has CDR1 SGHRS and CDR2 YFSETQ. The V gene end was trimmed by 5 bases and the J gene end by 5 bases; junction bases not matched to a gene: 11. The CDR3 consists of 16 residues. Here the CDR3 DNA reads TGCGCCAGCAGGGAGGGACCGGGACAGGGGGCCCACGAGCAGTACTTC. This sequence encodes CASREGPGQGAHEQYF.

The sample holds many counts of this clonotype. The chain is built from TRBV5-1 and TRBJ1-4, with 7 bases identical to TRBD1. This CDR3 comprises 15 residues. After removal of 3 bases from V and 7 bases from J, the junction contained 9 bases not matched to a gene. Germline assignment: CDR1 SGHRS and CDR2 YFSETQ. CDR3 amino acids: CASSYRGGGSEKLFF. The DNA of the CDR3 is TGCGCCAGCAGCTACCGAGGGGGCGGGAGTGAAAAACTGTTTTTT.

The table lists this clonotype with many counts. A much larger clone lies a single base off, so this may be a read error. Without the conserved terminal phenylalanine or tryptophan, this CDR3 likely stems from a read error. CDR3 residues: CSAGLAGGYNEQFL. The CDR3 nucleotides read TGCAGTGCTGGACTAGCGGGGGGCTACAATGAGCAGTTCCTC. V gene TRBV20-1 combines with J gene TRBJ2-1; 14 bases are a match to TRBD2. V shed 5 bases, J shed 3 bases, and the junction held 0 bases outside the gene matches. The CDR3 runs 14 residues. The germline CDR1 and CDR2 sequences are DFQATT and SNEGSKA (reference sequence).

This clonotype was recorded at least ten times. The chain uses TRBV5-1 and TRBJ2-3, with a weak D call TRBD2 (5 bases). This CDR3 spans 14 amino acids. V was trimmed by 0 bases and J by 4 bases, leaving 9 bases between them. In germline, CDR1 is SGHRS, CDR2 YFSETQ. CDR3 nucleotide sequence: TGCGCCAGCAGCTTGGAGACGGAGGCAGATACGCAGTATTTT. Its protein is CASSLETEADTQYF.

The rearrangement joins TRBV2 to TRBJ2-5; D possibly corresponds to TRBD1 (6 bases). Trimming removed 5 bases from V and 1 base from J, with 8 bases in between. The CDR3 covers 13 residues. CDR1 is SNHLY, CDR2 FYNNEI, per germline. The CDR3: CASSWGPQETQYF. CDR3 coding DNA: TGTGCCAGCAGTTGGGGGCCCCAAGAGACCCAGTACTTC.

Concerning this clonotype: Given the absence of the conserved phenylalanine or tryptophan at the CDR3 end, a read error is likely. Because the CDR3's place on the DNA is in doubt, the DNA is left out and the CDR3 is given as listed by TCRdb. The J gene is TRBJ2-1, the V gene TRBV5-4; the D call TRBD1 from the table was never checked on the DNA. The germline CDR1 and CDR2 sequences are SGHNT and YYREEE (reference sequence). 15 amino acids form the CDR3, both terminal residues included. CDR3 residues: CASSSPGFRGNEQLS.

This clonotype was observed a handful of times. A read error may produce the germline difference seen at one junction end. The CDR3 spells CASSLVAARTATNEKLCF. The CDR3 DNA sequence: TGTGCCAGCAGCTTAGTCGCAGCCCGCACGGCAACTAATGAAAAACTGTGTTTT. The V and J genes are TRBV7-9 and TRBJ1-4; D gene ambiguous. This CDR3 has 18 residues. Germline V gene data show CDR1 as SEHNR and CDR2 as FQNEAQ (reference sequence).

This clonotype showed up many times. The chain joins TRBV14 to TRBJ2-2; 10 bases are shared with TRBD2. The trim removed 2 bases at V and 4 bases at J, leaving 10 bases unmatched. The CDR3 totals 18 residues. CDR1 and CDR2 from the germline V gene are SGHDN and FVKESK. CDR3 bases: TGTGCCAGCAGCCAACCAGCGGGAGGGTTTACGAGCACCGGGGAGCTGTTTTTT. Translation: CASSQPAGGFTSTGELFF.

With respect to this clonotype: The junction departs from the called germline gene at one end, perhaps through a read error. The chain recombines TRBV4-1 with TRBJ2-7; tentative D call: TRBD2 (5 bases). CDR1 and CDR2 (germline): MGHRA, YSYEKL. This CDR3 region has 15 residues. CDR3 amino acids: CASSQEATRNYEQYF. As DNA, the CDR3 is TGTGCCAGCAGCCAAGAAGCAACTAGAAACTACGAGCAGTACTTC.

This clonotype was seen more than once but under ten times. A read error may be the cause here, since a much bigger clone is one base away. The J gene is TRBJ2-1, the V gene TRBV30; D is perhaps TRBD2 (5 bases). CDR1 is GTSNPN and CDR2 is SVGIG in the germline V gene (reference sequence). The CDR3 is made up of 17 amino acids. CDR3 DNA sequence: TGTGCCTGGGATCCATCGACTACCAGCCTCTCCTACAATGGGCAGTTCTTC. Amino acids: CAWDPSTTSLSYNGQFF.

This clonotype has a count of ten or more. This chain connects TRBV7-9 to TRBJ2-5; 7 nucleotides match TRBD1. The V gene's germline CDR1 is SEHNR and CDR2 FQNEAQ (reference sequence). The CDR3 runs 15 residues. V was pared by 5 bases and J by 5 bases, with 11 bases of the junction left unmatched. This CDR3 reads CASSADRQGRETQYF. The CDR3 bases are TGTGCCAGCAGCGCCGATCGACAGGGTCGGGAGACCCAGTACTTC.

This clonotype was seen once. V and J are TRBV20-1 and TRBJ2-7; no definite D call. CDR1 is DFQATT, CDR2 SNEGSKA, per germline (reference sequence). The V and J ends lost 3 bases and 3 bases respectively, with 12 bases between them. The CDR3 extends over 13 amino acids. The CDR3 DNA reads as TGCAGTGCTAGCCGCGGACCCCTCTACGAGCAGTACTTC. Translation: CSASRGPLYEQYF.

This clonotype was observed many times. The chain employs TRBV29-1 and TRBJ1-2; 9 bases align to TRBD1. V shed 3 bases, J shed 4 bases, and the junction held 6 bases outside the gene matches. Germline CDR1 is SQVTM and CDR2 is ANQGSEA. There are 14 residues in the CDR3. The CDR3 region has the DNA TGCAGCGTTGAGGACAGGGGAGTAGGCTATGGCTACACCTTC. Translated: CSVEDRGVGYGYTF.

This clonotype was counted at least ten times. The V call is TRBV5-1, the J call TRBJ1-5, with a tentative D call TRBD1 (6 bases). The V end lost 4 bases, the J end lost 3 bases, and 17 bases lay between the germline ends. Looked up from germline, CDR1 is SGHRS and CDR2 is YFSETQ. This CDR3 is built from 16 residues. The DNA of the CDR3 is TGCGCCAGCAGCCTAATCCGGGACACCATCAATCAGCCCCAGCATTTT. Protein product: CASSLIRDTINQPQHF.